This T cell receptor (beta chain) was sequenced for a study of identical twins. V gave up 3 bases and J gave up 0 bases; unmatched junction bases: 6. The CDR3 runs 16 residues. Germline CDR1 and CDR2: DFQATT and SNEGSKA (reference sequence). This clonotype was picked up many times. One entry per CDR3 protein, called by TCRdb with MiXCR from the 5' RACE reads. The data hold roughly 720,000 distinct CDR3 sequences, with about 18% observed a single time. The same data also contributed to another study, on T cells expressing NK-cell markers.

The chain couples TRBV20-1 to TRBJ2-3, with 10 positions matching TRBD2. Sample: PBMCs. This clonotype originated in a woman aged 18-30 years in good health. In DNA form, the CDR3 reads TGCAGTGCTAGCGGCCCGACTAGCGGGAGCACAGATACGCAGTATTTT. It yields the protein CSASGPTSGSTDTQYF.